The rows below give T cell receptor beta chains drawn from one sample of a study of CD8 T cells in Susac syndrome. Each CDR3 protein gets one entry after TCRdb re-called the immunoSEQ multiplex PCR reads with MiXCR. The data show about 280,000 distinct CDR3 sequences, roughly 84% seen once. Material for sequencing was CD8+ T cells from PBMCs. These receptors all stem from a human donor with multiple sclerosis. The CDR3 runs from the conserved cysteine through the conserved F or W. The D gene is left open where the match is weak. Size tells how often a clone was seen (once, few, many) or the class of an expanded clone, and some rows leave it out.

V gene,clone size,J gene,D gene,CDR3 protein,CDR3 DNA
TRBV25-1,-,TRBJ2-7,-,CASSDRDGYSYEQYF,TGTGCCAGCAGTGACCGGGACGGCTACTCCTACGAGCAGTACTTC
TRBV4-1,-,TRBJ2-1,TRBD2,CASSQPTRQRGKYNEQFF,TGCGCCAGCAGCCAACCCACCAGACAGCGGGGGAAATACAATGAGCAGTTCTTC
TRBV24-1,-,TRBJ2-3,TRBD1,CATSDHDRGSTDTQYF,TGTGCCACCAGTGACCATGACAGGGGCAGCACAGATACGCAGTATTTT
TRBV11-2,once,TRBJ1-1,-,CASSLTVAEAFF,TGTGCCAGCAGCTTAACCGTGGCTGAAGCTTTCTTT
TRBV12-3/TRBV12-4,-,TRBJ1-4,-,CASSFRGTGEKLFF,TGTGCCAGCAGTTTTAGGGGTACGGGTGAAAAACTGTTTTTT
TRBV29-1,-,TRBJ1-3,-,CSVEDFIERGNTIYF,TGCAGCGTTGAAGATTTTATAGAGAGGGGAAACACCATATATTTT
TRBV16,-,TRBJ1-1,TRBD1,CASSPLPPDRVNTEAFF,TGTGCCAGCAGCCCACTTCCCCCCGACAGGGTGAACACTGAAGCTTTCTTT
TRBV27,-,TRBJ1-5,TRBD1,CASRALGTGGVQPQHF,TGTGCCAGCAGAGCTCTCGGGACAGGGGGCGTTCAGCCCCAGCATTTT
TRBV11-3,-,TRBJ2-1,TRBD2,CASSSRLAGEGEQFF,TGTGCCAGCAGTTCCAGACTAGCGGGAGAGGGAGAGCAGTTCTTC
TRBV7-9,-,TRBJ1-2,-,CASSSPDRYYGYTF,TGTGCCAGCAGCTCCCCTGACAGATATTATGGCTACACCTTC
TRBV29-1,-,TRBJ2-1,TRBD1,CSVPDPDRGPYNEQFF,TGCAGCGTTCCAGATCCGGACAGGGGTCCCTACAATGAGCAGTTCTTC
TRBV12-3/TRBV12-4,-,TRBJ1-1,TRBD1,CASSPITNYRGSEAFF,TGTGCCAGCAGCCCTATCACTAATTACAGGGGGTCTGAAGCTTTCTTT
TRBV9,-,TRBJ1-1,TRBD1,CASSLEGTVMNTEAFF,TGTGCCAGCAGTCTAGAAGGGACAGTTATGAACACTGAAGCTTTCTTT
TRBV29-1,-,TRBJ2-3,-,CSVVIQTTDTQYF,TGCAGCGTTGTGATCCAAACCACAGATACGCAGTATTTT
TRBV20-1,-,TRBJ2-3,TRBD2,CSAFQGAGVWDTQYF,TGCAGTGCCTTCCAAGGGGCGGGAGTATGGGATACGCAGTATTTT
TRBV27,-,TRBJ1-2,-,CASSPGRINYGHTF,TGTGCCAGCAGCCCCGGACGGATTAACTATGGCCACACCTTC
TRBV9,-,TRBJ1-1,-,CASIWGRPGGRTEAFF,TGTGCCAGCATCTGGGGAAGGCCCGGCGGGCGTACTGAAGCTTTCTTT
TRBV5-4,-,TRBJ2-1,-,CASSLGAAEQFF,TGTGCCAGCAGCTTAGGTGCGGCTGAGCAGTTCTTC
TRBV27,-,TRBJ1-2,-,CASSSRPGLNYGYTF,TGTGCCAGCAGTTCCCGACCGGGGTTAAACTATGGCTACACCTTC
TRBV9,-,TRBJ1-3,-,CASSLDGSGNTIYF,TGTGCCAGCAGCTTGGACGGATCTGGAAACACCATATATTTT
TRBV27,-,TRBJ2-2,-,CASSFGGHTGELFF,TGTGCCAGCAGTTTTGGCGGGCACACCGGGGAGCTGTTTTTT
TRBV9,-,TRBJ2-2,TRBD2,CASSVGASGTVGTGELFF,TGTGCCAGCAGCGTAGGGGCTAGCGGGACGGTTGGCACCGGGGAGCTGTTTTTT
TRBV2,few,TRBJ1-1,-,CASNYREGNTEAFF,TGTGCCAGCAATTACAGGGAGGGGAACACTGAAGCTTTCTTT
TRBV27,few,TRBJ2-7,-,CASSLGAVYEQYF,TGTGCCAGCAGTTTAGGGGCCGTGTACGAGCAGTACTTC
TRBV7-8,-,TRBJ2-3,TRBD2,CASRPDSGRTDTQYF,TGTGCCAGCAGGCCGGATAGCGGGAGGACAGATACGCAGTATTTT
TRBV27,-,TRBJ2-1,-,CASSLRSGTYNEQFF,TGTGCCAGCAGTTTAAGGAGCGGAACCTACAATGAGCAGTTCTTC
TRBV6-2/TRBV6-3,-,TRBJ2-1,-,CASSYQHPGTPYNEQFF,TGTGCCAGCAGTTACCAACACCCAGGGACCCCTTACAATGAGCAGTTCTTC
TRBV12-3/TRBV12-4,-,TRBJ2-7,-,CASTDSGHSYEQYF,TGTGCCAGCACCGATTCGGGGCACTCCTACGAGCAGTACTTC
TRBV6-1,-,TRBJ1-5,-,CASSEARGRPDYSNQPQHF,TGTGCCAGCAGTGAAGCGCGAGGTCGGCCGGATTATAGCAATCAGCCCCAGCATTTT
TRBV20-1,-,TRBJ1-1,TRBD1,CSARDLGTGNTEAFF,TGCAGTGCTAGAGATCTGGGGACAGGGAACACTGAAGCTTTCTTT
TRBV4-1,-,TRBJ1-2,-,CASSQARTSLDGYTF,TGCGCCAGCAGCCAAGCCCGGACCTCCTTGGATGGCTACACCTTC
TRBV30,-,TRBJ2-7,-,CAWSPSYEQYF,TGTGCCTGGAGTCCCTCCTACGAGCAGTACTTC
TRBV5-6,-,TRBJ2-5,-,CASSLAGQAQETQYF,TGTGCCAGCAGCTTGGCCGGTCAGGCTCAAGAGACCCAGTACTTC
TRBV27,-,TRBJ2-3,TRBD1,CASSPRGRGTDTQYF,TGTGCCAGCAGTCCCAGGGGGCGCGGCACAGATACGCAGTATTTT
TRBV4-1,-,TRBJ1-1,-,CASSLRDGGMNTEAFF,TGCGCCAGCAGCCTCCGGGACGGAGGAATGAACACTGAAGCTTTCTTT
TRBV10-3,-,TRBJ2-3,-,CAISETRQPTDTQYF,TGTGCCATCAGTGAGACCCGACAGCCCACAGATACGCAGTATTTT
TRBV12-3/TRBV12-4,-,TRBJ2-1,-,CASTSRGNEQFF,TGTGCCAGCACTAGCAGAGGCAATGAGCAGTTCTTC
TRBV6-5,few,TRBJ1-5,TRBD1,CASSYLQGNQPQHF,TGTGCCAGCAGTTATTTACAGGGGAATCAGCCCCAGCATTTT
TRBV13,-,TRBJ2-4,-,CASSSAGSKNIQYF,TGTGCCTCGTCTAGCGCGGGGTCCAAAAACATTCAGTACTTC
TRBV28,-,TRBJ1-5,-,CASSPTGLGNQPQHF,TGTGCCAGCAGTCCCACAGGGCTTGGCAATCAGCCCCAGCATTTT
TRBV6-5,-,TRBJ2-7,-,CASRTGTWEAYEQYF,TGTGCCAGCAGGACCGGGACATGGGAGGCCTACGAGCAGTACTTC
TRBV7-8,-,TRBJ1-3,-,CASSLEGQGTIYF,TGTGCCAGCAGCTTAGAGGGACAAGGAACCATATATTTT
TRBV12-3/TRBV12-4,few,TRBJ2-2,TRBD2,CASSTSGSGTGELFF,TGTGCCAGCAGCACTAGCGGGAGTGGCACCGGGGAGCTGTTTTTT
TRBV29-1,once,TRBJ1-1,-,CSVGPGVSTEAFF,TGCAGCGTTGGGCCGGGGGTAAGCACTGAAGCTTTCTTT
TRBV27,-,TRBJ2-7,TRBD2,CASSHPGGEQYF,TGTGCCAGCAGTCACCCGGGAGGCGAGCAGTACTTC
TRBV7-9,-,TRBJ1-1,-,CASSLGRQGKAFF,TGTGCCAGCAGCTTAGGAAGGCAGGGCAAAGCTTTCTTT
TRBV30,-,TRBJ2-6,-,CAWGPPLGVGPGANVLTF,TGTGCCTGGGGTCCCCCTTTAGGGGTGGGGCCTGGGGCCAACGTCCTGACTTTC
TRBV28,-,TRBJ2-6,-,CASSLWGQGSPGANVLTF,TGTGCCAGCAGTCTATGGGGGCAGGGAAGCCCCGGGGCCAACGTCCTGACTTTC
TRBV5-4,-,TRBJ1-2,-,CASSSGSYGYTF,TGTGCCAGCAGCTCAGGATCCTATGGCTACACCTTC
TRBV6-5,-,TRBJ2-3,TRBD2,CASSNSPGGRFDTQYF,TGTGCCAGCAGTAACTCCCCCGGCGGGAGATTTGATACGCAGTATTTT
TRBV28,-,TRBJ2-1,-,CAKTARRLLIYNEQFF,TGTGCCAAGACAGCCCGAAGACTCTTGATCTACAATGAGCAGTTCTTC
TRBV7-8,once,TRBJ2-1,TRBD1,CASSPGTEMSSYNEQFF,TGTGCCAGCAGCCCCGGGACAGAGATGAGCTCCTACAATGAGCAGTTCTTC